The T cell receptor (beta chain) under discussion was sequenced for a study of shared clonotypes between healthy human individuals. The protocol was immunoSEQ multiplex PCR, while the TCRdb copy is restricted to in-frame clones and leaves out a portion. The repertoire includes about 2.1 million clones, just under 95% of them detected once, and approximately 1.6% sits in the top ten. CDR1 and CDR2 (germline): MNHEY, SVGAGI. The CDR3 runs to 14 residues. Between the trimmed V and J ends, which lost 5 bases and 1 base, there was a span of 9 bases. As defined, naive CD8 cells were CD45RO-negative and positively selected for CCR7, with terminally differentiated effector memory CD45RA+ cells excluded.

The TCR was taken from a man between 18 and 29 years old in good health. Some clones in this sample may be carry-over from other donors' samples. The sample comprised naive CD8+ T cells from PBMCs. This chain links TRBV6-5 with TRBJ2-4; D gene unclear. The CDR3 nucleotides read TGTGCCAGCAGTAATCGTGGGGCCAAAAACATTCAGTACTTC. This encodes CASSNRGAKNIQYF.